These 5 T cell receptor beta chains were all obtained from the same sample, sequenced in a study of T cells in Graves' hyperthyroidism and ophthalmopathy. TCR beta CDR3 regions were amplified from RNA. TCR CDR3 underwent first-round RT-PCR with the HTBI primer set. MiXCR, applied by TCRdb to the multiplex PCR reads, yields one record per CDR3 protein. This sample yields about 400,000 distinct CDR3 sequences, of which roughly an eighth are seen a single time; 25% to 30% belongs to the top ten. Sequencing input: blood. The receptors originated from a man aged 45-60 years with Graves' ophthalmopathy.

This clonotype was counted a few times. This chain connects TRBV10-2 to TRBJ1-1; 11 nucleotides match TRBD1. Looked up from germline, CDR1 is WSHSY and CDR2 is SAAADI. The CDR3 is 15 amino acids. V lost 6 bases and J lost 4; bases outside the gene matches: 7. The CDR3 coding sequence is TGCGCCAGCAGGGCTTCCGGGACAGGGGGCACTGAAGCTTTCTTT. It translates to CASRASGTGGTEAFF.

This clonotype has ten or more counts. This chain joins TRBV2 and TRBJ2-2, with a possible D match to TRBD2 (6 bases). Trimming took off 6 bases at V and 8 bases at J, with 16 bases between the two ends. Germline V gene lookup returns CDR1 SNHLY and CDR2 FYNNEI. CDR3 length: 14 residues. The CDR3 reads CASRRLGLSGELFF. The CDR3 nucleotides are TGTGCCAGCAGAAGACTAGGATTATCTGGGGAGCTGTTTTTT.

V usage is TRBV4-2 and J usage is TRBJ2-2; D unresolved. Trimming shortened V by 0 bases and J by 2 bases, and 13 bases separated the two germline ends. Germline V gene lookup returns CDR1 LGHNA and CDR2 YNFKEQ. CDR3 size: 17 residues. The CDR3 here is CASSQEFQTQNTGELFF. The CDR3 nucleotides read TGTGCCAGCAGCCAAGAGTTCCAGACTCAAAACACCGGGGAGCTGTTTTTT.

This clonotype appeared many times. This chain joins TRBV3-1 and TRBJ1-5; the D is unclear. The CDR3 is 14 residues long. Germline V gene lookup returns CDR1 LGHDT and CDR2 YNNKEL (reference sequence). V was trimmed by 0 bases and J by 9 bases, leaving 12 bases between them. The CDR3 coding sequence is TGTGCCAGCAGCCAAGATACAGTTGAACGGCCCCAGCATTTT. Protein: CASSQDTVERPQHF.

The chain joins TRBV27 to TRBJ2-1, with D maybe TRBD2 (7 bases). Between the trimmed V and J ends, which lost 6 bases and 6 bases, there was a span of 15 bases. The germline V gene encodes CDR1 MNHEY and CDR2 SMNVEV (reference sequence). The CDR3 is 14 amino acids. The CDR3: CASRDRLAGNEQFF. The CDR3 region has the DNA TGTGCCAGCAGGGACAGACTAGCCGGCAATGAGCAGTTCTTC.